The T cell receptor (beta chain) under discussion was sequenced for a study of OX40 agonist ivuxolimab in advanced cancers. Background on the study: The drug used for patients, ivuxolimab, was an agonistic anti-OX40 (CD134) antibody. Dosing consisted of intravenous ivuxolimab at 0.01 to 10 mg/kg every 2 weeks.

TCRdb keeps only in-frame clones here, not all; method: immunoSEQ multiplex PCR. The repertoire holds 40,000 to 45,000 clones, with 85% to 90% as singletons. Of note for this clone: Its antigen remains unidentified.

Findings and caveats of the study: Relative to CD4+ cells, CD8+ T cells on average had more expanded clones.

From germline, CDR1 is SQVTM and CDR2 ANQGSEA. The CDR3 contains 17 residues. After removal of 4 bases from V and 7 bases from J, the junction contained 11 bases not matched to a gene. The sample in question was CD4+ or CD8+ T cells sorted from blood, obtained in a trial of the OX40 agonist ivuxolimab. The J gene is TRBJ2-1, the V gene TRBV29-1, with 15 bases aligning to TRBD2. This receptor was identified in an adult with an advanced solid tumor such as melanoma, head and neck, liver or kidney cancer. The CDR3 coding sequence is TGCAGCGTTGGGGGGAAGTTGGGACTAGCGGGAGGAAATGAGCAGTTCTTC. Translating gives CSVGGKLGLAGGNEQFF.